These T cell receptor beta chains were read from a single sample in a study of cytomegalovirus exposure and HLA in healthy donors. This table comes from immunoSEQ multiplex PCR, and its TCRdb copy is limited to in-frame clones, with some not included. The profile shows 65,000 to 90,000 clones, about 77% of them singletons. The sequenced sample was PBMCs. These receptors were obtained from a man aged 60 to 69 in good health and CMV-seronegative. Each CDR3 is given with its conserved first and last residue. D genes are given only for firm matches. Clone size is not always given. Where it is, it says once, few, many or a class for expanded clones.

CDR3 DNA: TGTGCCAGCCGGTCGCGGGGGCTAAAGACCCAGTACTTC; CDR3 protein: CASRSRGLKTQYF; clone size: NA; D gene: NA; J gene: TRBJ2-5; V gene: TRBV7-8
CDR3 DNA: TGTGCCAGCAGTTACTCCGTGCTAGAAGAGACCCAGTACTTC; CDR3 protein: CASSYSVLEETQYF; clone size: NA; D gene: NA; J gene: TRBJ2-5; V gene: TRBV6-5
CDR3 DNA: TGTGCCAGCAGCGTCAGCGGGGGGGCCCCAGATACGCAGTATTTT; CDR3 protein: CASSVSGGAPDTQYF; clone size: NA; D gene: TRBD2; J gene: TRBJ2-3; V gene: TRBV9
CDR3 DNA: TGTGCCAGCAGCGTAGACGAGGAATATGGCTACACCTTC; CDR3 protein: CASSVDEEYGYTF; clone size: NA; D gene: NA; J gene: TRBJ1-2; V gene: TRBV9
CDR3 DNA: TGTGCCAGCAGCCCCGCTAGGGGGACGCAGTATTTT; CDR3 protein: CASSPARGTQYF; clone size: NA; D gene: NA; J gene: TRBJ2-3; V gene: TRBV7-6
CDR3 DNA: TGTGCCAGCAGTTTAATGGAGGGAATGAACACTGAAGCTTTCTTT; CDR3 protein: CASSLMEGMNTEAFF; clone size: few; D gene: NA; J gene: TRBJ1-1; V gene: TRBV28
CDR3 DNA: TGTGCCAGCAGCACCCCCATCGGACAGGGGTGGAACGAGCAGTACTTC; CDR3 protein: CASSTPIGQGWNEQYF; clone size: NA; D gene: TRBD1; J gene: TRBJ2-7; V gene: TRBV9
CDR3 DNA: TGTGCCAGCAGCTCCCCCATGAGCAATGAGCAGTTCTTC; CDR3 protein: CASSSPMSNEQFF; clone size: NA; D gene: NA; J gene: TRBJ2-1; V gene: TRBV7-3
CDR3 DNA: TGTGCCAGCAGGCCGACAGGGTCCAGTGGCTACACCTTC; CDR3 protein: CASRPTGSSGYTF; clone size: once; D gene: TRBD1; J gene: TRBJ1-2; V gene: TRBV6-6
CDR3 DNA: TGTGCCAGCAGAACTACAGGGGGCGGGAAGAACACTGAAGCTTTCTTT; CDR3 protein: CASRTTGGGKNTEAFF; clone size: NA; D gene: TRBD1; J gene: TRBJ1-1; V gene: TRBV2
CDR3 DNA: TGCGCCAGCAGCCCTGGACAGGGTCGGGACGGGGAGCTGTTTTTT; CDR3 protein: CASSPGQGRDGELFF; clone size: few; D gene: TRBD1; J gene: TRBJ2-2; V gene: TRBV4-1
CDR3 DNA: TGTGCCAGCAGCCGCAGAGAGGCTTCAGGAAACACCATATATTTT; CDR3 protein: CASSRREASGNTIYF; clone size: NA; D gene: NA; J gene: TRBJ1-3; V gene: TRBV5-6
CDR3 DNA: TGTGCCAGCAGGATTGGACCCGGGACAGGATTGGCCGGGGAGCTGTTTTTT; CDR3 protein: CASRIGPGTGLAGELFF; clone size: NA; D gene: TRBD1; J gene: TRBJ2-2; V gene: TRBV2
CDR3 DNA: TGCGCCAGCAGCCAACGAGGGAAGGTCCTTTACGACCTCACCGGGGAGCTGTTTTTT; CDR3 protein: CASSQRGKVLYDLTGELFF; clone size: NA; D gene: NA; J gene: TRBJ2-2; V gene: TRBV4-1
CDR3 DNA: TGCGCCAGCAGCTCAAGGAGCTCCTACGAGCAGTACTTC; CDR3 protein: CASSSRSSYEQYF; clone size: once; D gene: NA; J gene: TRBJ2-7; V gene: TRBV5-1
CDR3 DNA: TGTGCCAGCAGCAAAGGAGGAGAGAACACTGAAGCTTTCTTT; CDR3 protein: CASSKGGENTEAFF; clone size: NA; D gene: NA; J gene: TRBJ1-1; V gene: TRBV21-1
CDR3 DNA: TGCGCCAGCAGCCAAGTTCAGGGGCACTACGAGCAGTACTTC; CDR3 protein: CASSQVQGHYEQYF; clone size: NA; D gene: NA; J gene: TRBJ2-7; V gene: TRBV4-1